These 24 T cell receptor beta chains originate from one sample sequenced in a study of T cell responses to AZD1222 COVID-19 vaccine. Repertoires were generated with immunoSEQ multiplex PCR, while TCRdb's copy carries only in-frame clones and drops some. The sample includes 65,000 to 80,000 clones, 87% of them seen just once. The sample consisted of peripheral blood, taken on day 0 of AZD1222 vaccination. The source is an adult in good health.

The V gene is TRBV5-1, the J gene TRBJ1-4; weak D call: TRBD1 (6 bases). The CDR3 sequence is 13 residues long. Germline CDR1 reads SGHRS; CDR2 reads YFSETQ. The V end was cut by 4 bases, the J end by 8 bases, with 12 bases between. The CDR3 coding sequence is TGCGCCAGCAGCATCAGGGGTCAAGAAAAACTGTTTTTT. Protein product: CASSIRGQEKLFF.

This chain's CDR3 is CASSLWVSGNTDTQYF. The CDR3, as DNA: TGTGCCAGCAGCTTATGGGTTAGCGGGAACACAGATACGCAGTATTTT. V usage is TRBV5-4 and J usage is TRBJ2-3, with 8 bases matching TRBD2. Unmatched junction bases numbered 7, after V lost 2 bases and J lost 2 bases. Looked up from germline, CDR1 is SGHNT and CDR2 is YYREEE (reference sequence). The CDR3 contains 16 residues.

The V gene is TRBV7-2, the J gene TRBJ2-7; D is possibly TRBD2 (6 bases). The ends were cut back, 2 bases at V and 0 bases at J, with 14 bases in the middle. The CDR3 has 16 residues. Germline values: CDR1 SGHTA, CDR2 FQGNSA. DNA of the CDR3: TGTGCCAGCAGCTTACTCGGGGGAAGGAGCTCCTACGAGCAGTACTTC. Translating gives CASSLLGGRSSYEQYF.

This clone was picked up one time. J is TRBJ2-1 and V is TRBV7-9; D gene uncertain. Germline V lookup: CDR1 SEHNR, CDR2 FQNEAQ (reference sequence). The CDR3 loop spans 15 amino acids. Trimming stripped 3 bases from V and 8 bases from J, with 17 bases between. As DNA, the CDR3 is TGTGCCAGCAGCTTGATGGATCCGCGGTCCCATGAGCAGTTCTTC. Protein sequence: CASSLMDPRSHEQFF. The variable domain in full, completed from reference TRBV7-9 and TRBJ2-1, reads DTGVSQNPRHKITKRGQNVTFRCDPISEHNRLYWYRQTLGQGPEFLTYFQNEAQLEKSRLLSDRFSAERPKGSFSTLEIQRTEQGDSAMYLCASSLMDPRSHEQFFGPGTRLTVL.

The chain is built from TRBV5-1 and TRBJ2-7; D may be TRBD1 or TRBD2 (5 bases each). The germline V gene has CDR1 SGHRS and CDR2 YFSETQ. Trimming removed 1 base from V and 3 bases from J, with 14 bases in between. The CDR3 totals 15 residues. CDR3 sequence reads: CASSLKQGVDYEQYF. In DNA, the CDR3 is TGCGCCAGCAGCTTGAAGCAGGGAGTGGACTACGAGCAGTACTTC.

This chain links TRBV5-4 with TRBJ1-5; the D is unclear. V gave up 4 bases and J gave up 10 bases, with 12 bases separating them. The CDR3 covers 12 residues. CDR1 is SGHNT, CDR2 YYREEE, per germline (reference sequence). CDR3 sequence (DNA): TGTGCCAGCAGCCGTTCGGATTCCCCCCAGCATTTT. Translated, it gives CASSRSDSPQHF.

This clone was seen once. The junction does not match germline at one end; this may be a read error. The chain employs TRBV19 and TRBJ2-3; a weak D match, TRBD1 (6 bases). CDR1 is LNHDA and CDR2 is SQIVND in the germline V gene (reference sequence). This CDR3 is 18 amino acids long. CDR3 DNA: TGTGCCAGTAGTTTAGAGGGGGTTCCCGCTTTCAGCACAGATACGCAGTATTTT. Its protein product is CASSLEGVPAFSTDTQYF.

This clone was detected only a few times. The chain joins TRBV4-2 to TRBJ2-3; TRBD2 aligns across 13 bases. The V gene end was trimmed by 1 base and the J gene end by 4 bases; junction bases not matched to a gene: 2. Per germline, CDR1 LGHNA and CDR2 YNFKEQ. The CDR3 totals 16 residues. For the CDR3, the DNA is TGTGCCAGCAGCCAAGGGACTAGCGGGAGCTCAGATACGCAGTATTTT. It is translated as CASSQGTSGSSDTQYF.

The V and J genes are TRBV6-5 and TRBJ1-6, with D tentatively TRBD1 (5 bases). Germline V CDR1 and CDR2: MNHEY, SVGAGI. The CDR3 covers 14 residues. With 2 bases removed from V and 8 bases from J, the gap between germline ends came to 10 bases. CDR3: CASSYAREHSPLHF. The CDR3 DNA reads TGTGCCAGCAGTTACGCCAGGGAACATTCACCCCTCCACTTT.

The rearrangement links TRBV14 to TRBJ2-5, with 7 nucleotides matching TRBD1. This CDR3 is 15 amino acids long. V was pared by 4 bases and J by 1 base, with 6 bases of the junction left unmatched. CDR1 and CDR2 (germline): SGHDN, FVKESK. The CDR3 sequence is CASSPGQRLQETQYF. CDR3 coding DNA: TGTGCCAGCAGCCCGGGACAGCGCCTCCAAGAGACCCAGTACTTC. Variable domain in full (rest from reference TRBV14 and TRBJ2-5): EAGVTQFPSHSVIEKGQTVTLRCDPISGHDNLYWYRRVMGKEIKFLLHFVKESKQDESGMPNNRFLAERTGGTYSTLKVQPAELEDSGVYFCASSPGQRLQETQYFGPGTRLLVL.

The sample holds a few counts of this clone. V and J are TRBV21-1 and TRBJ1-5; the table names TRBD1, a call not compared with the DNA. TRBV21-1 counts as a pseudogene. The CDR3 runs to 16 residues. The CDR3 region has the DNA TGTGCCAGCAGCAAGGGACAGGAGACGAGCAATCAGCCCCAGCATTTT. This encodes CASSKGQETSNQPQHF.

In this sample, this clone turned up a few times. The CDR3 sequence: CASSSRTATNEKLFF. The CDR3 DNA sequence: TGTGCCAGCAGCTCCAGGACTGCAACTAATGAAAAACTGTTTTTT. The V gene is TRBV7-2, the J gene TRBJ1-4; D is uncertain. V was trimmed by 4 bases and J by 0 bases, leaving 9 bases between them. The CDR3 has 15 residues. Germline lookup yields CDR1 SGHTA and CDR2 FQGNSA.

The chain recombines TRBV12-3 or TRBV12-4 with TRBJ2-7; no definite D call. The germline V and J ends were trimmed by 6 bases and 0 bases, with 6 bases remaining between them. This CDR3 comprises 12 residues. This chain's CDR3 is CASSPSSYEQYF. The CDR3 nucleotides are TGTGCCAGCAGCCCCAGCTCCTACGAGCAGTACTTC.

The V call is TRBV19, the J call TRBJ2-2, with TRBD2 matching over 10 bases. After removal of 0 bases from V and 1 base from J, the junction contained 8 bases not matched to a gene. The CDR3 is made up of 19 amino acids. The germline gives CDR1 LNHDA, CDR2 SQIVND (reference sequence). CDR3 protein: CASSIDPLASGRNTGELFF. DNA of the CDR3: TGTGCCAGTAGTATAGATCCTTTGGCTAGCGGGAGGAACACCGGGGAGCTGTTTTTT.

The rearrangement uses TRBV18 and TRBJ2-7; TRBD1 aligns across 8 bases. This CDR3 has 14 residues. Germline V gene lookup returns CDR1 KGHSH and CDR2 LQKENI. V dropped 4 bases and J dropped 2; count of bases not matched to a gene: 4. Written as DNA, the CDR3 is TGTGCCAGCTCACGGGACAGGACAGCCTACGAGCAGTACTTC. Encoded protein: CASSRDRTAYEQYF.

The V gene is TRBV7-9, the J gene TRBJ1-5, with no clear D. CDR3 length equals 15 residues. The germline CDR1 and CDR2 sequences are SEHNR and FQNEAQ (reference sequence). V lost 5 bases and J lost 7, with 18 bases in between. In DNA, the CDR3 is TGTGCCAGCAGCCCCCCCGAGGCTCCTGTACAGCCCCAGCATTTT. It yields the protein CASSPPEAPVQPQHF.

V is TRBV27 and J is TRBJ2-2; no definite D call. The ends were cut back, 9 bases at V and 5 bases at J, with 10 bases in the middle. This CDR3 contains 12 residues. CDR1 and CDR2 (germline): MNHEY, SMNVEV (reference sequence). This chain's CDR3 is CARSHGTGELFF. CDR3 DNA: TGTGCCAGAAGCCATGGGACCGGGGAGCTGTTTTTT.

The chain links TRBV19 to TRBJ2-6; D unclear. Trimming removed 3 bases at V and 1 base at J, with 7 bases between. This CDR3 has 15 amino acids. Per the germline V gene, CDR1 is LNHDA and CDR2 is SQIVND (reference sequence). The CDR3: CASSMWGSGANVLTF. CDR3 nucleotides: TGTGCCAGTAGTATGTGGGGATCTGGGGCCAACGTCCTGACTTTC.

The gene calls are TRBV28 and TRBJ1-5; TRBD1 matches 11 bases. The CDR3 length is 18 residues. Germline values: CDR1 MDHEN, CDR2 SYDVKM. Germline trimming cut 7 bases from V and 0 bases from J; bases unmatched to any gene: 11. CDR3 loop: CASNLGQGALYSNQPQHF. The CDR3 coding sequence is TGTGCCAGCAATCTAGGACAGGGGGCCCTATATAGCAATCAGCCCCAGCATTTT.

V and J are TRBV11-2 and TRBJ2-7; the D gene is possibly TRBD1 (6 bases). From germline, CDR1 is SGHAT and CDR2 FQNNGV. The ends were cut back, 5 bases at V and 1 base at J, with 12 bases in the middle. The CDR3 totals 14 residues. CDR3 bases: TGTGCCAGCAGCCCCACAGGGAGTTCCTACGAGCAGTACTTC. As protein: CASSPTGSSYEQYF.

The rearrangement joins TRBV18 to TRBJ2-2, with TRBD2 identical over 9 bases. This CDR3 spans 12 amino acids. Germline V gives CDR1 KGHSH, CDR2 LQKENI. The CDR3 region has the DNA TGTGCAGGGACTAGCCAAACCGGGGAGCTGTTTTTT. This sequence encodes CAGTSQTGELFF.

This clone was counted a single time. The chain employs TRBV9 and TRBJ1-6; 8 bases are a match to TRBD1. Germline V lookup: CDR1 SGDLS, CDR2 YYNGEE. The CDR3 has 16 amino acids. After removal of 3 bases from V and 9 bases from J, the junction contained 11 bases not matched to a gene. This CDR3 reads CASSADPQGASSPLHF. The CDR3 DNA reads as TGTGCCAGCAGCGCAGATCCGCAGGGGGCCAGTTCACCCCTCCACTTT.

V usage is TRBV12-3 or TRBV12-4 and J usage is TRBJ1-2, with a weak D call TRBD1 (5 bases). The CDR3 is 13 residues long. Trimming removed 5 bases from V and 7 bases from J, with 14 bases in between. This CDR3 reads CASSLTRGGGYTF. Written as DNA, the CDR3 is TGTGCCAGCAGTCTTACTCGGGGGGGTGGCTACACCTTC.

The J gene is TRBJ1-1, the V gene TRBV6-2 or TRBV6-3; 7 bases align to TRBD1. CDR3 length equals 13 residues. Per the germline V gene, CDR1 is MNHEY and CDR2 is SVGEGT. The ends lost 2 bases at V and 5 bases at J; junction bases unmatched: 2. This chain's CDR3 is CASSYDRETEAFF. CDR3 in DNA: TGTGCCAGCAGTTACGACAGGGAAACTGAAGCTTTCTTT.